The T cell receptor (beta chain) under discussion was sequenced for a study of cytomegalovirus exposure and HLA in healthy donors. The PCR contained 60 Vbeta and 13 Jbeta primers. Assay: immunoSEQ multiplex PCR; the TCRdb copy retains only in-frame clones and omits some. The table lists approximately 200,000 clones, more than 70% of them singletons. The sequenced material came from PBMCs. The source is a human donor in good health.

The CDR3 sequence is CASSLLWDPAGGSYNEQFF. CDR3 sequence (DNA): TGTGCCAGTAGCCTCTTGTGGGACCCAGCGGGGGGCTCCTACAATGAGCAGTTCTTC. The chain employs TRBV19 and TRBJ2-1; 9 nucleotides match TRBD2. CDR3 length: 19 residues. Per germline, CDR1 LNHDA and CDR2 SQIVND (reference sequence). With V trimmed by 6 bases and J by 0 bases, 15 bases remained unmatched.